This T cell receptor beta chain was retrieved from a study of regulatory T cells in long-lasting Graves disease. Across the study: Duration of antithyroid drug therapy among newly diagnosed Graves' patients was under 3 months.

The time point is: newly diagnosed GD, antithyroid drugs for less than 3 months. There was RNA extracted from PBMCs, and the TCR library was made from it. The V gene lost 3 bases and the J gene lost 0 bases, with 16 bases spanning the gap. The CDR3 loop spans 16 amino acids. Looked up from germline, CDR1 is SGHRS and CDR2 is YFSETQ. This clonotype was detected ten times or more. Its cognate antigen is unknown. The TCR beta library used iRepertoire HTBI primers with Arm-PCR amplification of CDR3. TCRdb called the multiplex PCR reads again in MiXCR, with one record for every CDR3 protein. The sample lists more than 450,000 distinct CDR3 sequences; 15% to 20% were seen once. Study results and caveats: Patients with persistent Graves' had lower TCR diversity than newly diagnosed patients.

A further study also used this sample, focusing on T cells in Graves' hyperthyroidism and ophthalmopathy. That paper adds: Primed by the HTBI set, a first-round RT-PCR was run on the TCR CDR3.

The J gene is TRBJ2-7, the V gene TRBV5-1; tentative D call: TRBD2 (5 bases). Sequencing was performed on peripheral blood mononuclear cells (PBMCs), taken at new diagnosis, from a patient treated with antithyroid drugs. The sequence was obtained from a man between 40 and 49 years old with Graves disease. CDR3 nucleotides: TGCGCCAGCAGCTCCTCCAGAGGGCCTAGCTCCTACGAGCAGTACTTC. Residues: CASSSSRGPSSYEQYF.